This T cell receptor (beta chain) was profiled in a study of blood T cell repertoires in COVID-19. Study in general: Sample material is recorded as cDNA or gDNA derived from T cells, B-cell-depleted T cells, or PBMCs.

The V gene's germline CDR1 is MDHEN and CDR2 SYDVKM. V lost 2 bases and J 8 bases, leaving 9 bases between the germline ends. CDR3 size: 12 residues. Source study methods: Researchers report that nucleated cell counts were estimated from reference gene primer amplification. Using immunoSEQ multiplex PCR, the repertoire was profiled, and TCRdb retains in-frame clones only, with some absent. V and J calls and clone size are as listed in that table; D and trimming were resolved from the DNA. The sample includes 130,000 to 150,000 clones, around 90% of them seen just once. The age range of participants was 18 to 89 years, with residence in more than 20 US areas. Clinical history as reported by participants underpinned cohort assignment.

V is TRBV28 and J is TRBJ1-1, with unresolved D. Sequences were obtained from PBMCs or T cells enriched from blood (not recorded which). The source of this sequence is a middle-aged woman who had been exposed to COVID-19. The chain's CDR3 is CASSLGQPEAFF. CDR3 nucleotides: TGTGCCAGCAGTTTAGGGCAACCCGAAGCTTTCTTT. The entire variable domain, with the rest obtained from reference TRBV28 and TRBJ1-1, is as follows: DVKVTQSSRYLVKRTGEKVFLECVQDMDHENMFWYRQDPGLGLRLIYFSYDVKMKEKGDIPEGYSVSREKKERFSLILESASTNQTSMYLCASSLGQPEAFFGQGTRLTVV.